A single sample gave rise to the 13 T cell receptor beta chains below, sequenced in a study of T cell repertoires in cytomegalovirus infection. TCRdb called the reads again in MiXCR, with one record for every CDR3 protein. Counted here are about 770,000 distinct CDR3 sequences, approximately 32% occurring once; the ten biggest clones make up about 12%. For these receptors, no antigen is known. This specimen was cultured CD8+ T cells from PBMCs, taken from culture after CMV antigen stimulation. All receptors derive from a human donor in good health (CMV status not recorded). Some clones in this sample may be carry-over from other donors' samples.

In this sample, this clonotype turned up a few times. The CDR3 nucleotides read TGTGCCAGCAGTGGCGGGACAGGAAGCGAAACCATCCCAGATACGCAGTATTTT. Translation: CASSGGTGSETIPDTQYF. V usage is TRBV27 and J usage is TRBJ2-3; 8 bases fit TRBD1. The V and J ends lost 5 bases and 4 bases, in that order; junction bases with no gene match: 17. The CDR3 contains 18 residues. Germline V gives CDR1 MNHEY, CDR2 SMNVEV (reference sequence).

The V and J genes are TRBV10-3 and TRBJ2-1; TRBD1 agrees at 9 bases. Trimming took 4 bases from V and 5 from J; bases not matched to a gene: 12. Germline V lookup: CDR1 ENHRY, CDR2 SYGVKD. This CDR3 region has 17 residues. This chain's CDR3 is CAISAPGTGFGDNEQFF. Here the CDR3 DNA reads TGTGCCATCAGTGCCCCCGGGACAGGGTTTGGCGACAATGAGCAGTTCTTC.

This clonotype appeared a few times. The rearrangement links TRBV6-5 to TRBJ2-5; D possibly uses TRBD1 or TRBD2 (6 bases each). Germline CDR1 and CDR2: MNHEY and SVGAGI. This CDR3 spans 16 amino acids. V was pared by 2 bases and J by 0 bases, with 13 bases between. CDR3 DNA sequence: TGTGCCAGCAGTTACCGGGGGCCTCGGTACCAAGAGACCCAGTACTTC. It encodes CASSYRGPRYQETQYF.

The sample holds a few counts of this clonotype. This chain links TRBV6-2 or TRBV6-3 with TRBJ2-1; no clear D. V lost 7 bases and J 5 bases, leaving 21 bases between the germline ends. Germline assignment: CDR1 MNHEY and CDR2 SVGEGT. The length of the CDR3 is 16 residues. CDR3 DNA sequence: TGTGCCAGCAAACAAGATCTAGGGTATCTCAACAATGAGCAGTTCTTC. Its protein is CASKQDLGYLNNEQFF.

This chain links TRBV2 with TRBJ2-3, with no clear D. V lost 11 bases, J lost 0 bases, and 18 bases lay in between. CDR3 length: 15 residues. The germline V gene encodes CDR1 SNHLY and CDR2 FYNNEI. The CDR3 DNA is TGTGCCTTTGAGACTCCCGCGAGTAGCACAGATACGCAGTATTTT. Translating it yields CAFETPASSTDTQYF.

This sequence joins TRBV10-3 and TRBJ2-1, with a tentative D call TRBD1 (6 bases). CDR1 is ENHRY and CDR2 is SYGVKD in the germline V gene. Between the trimmed V and J ends, which lost 8 bases and 2 bases, there was a span of 10 bases. The CDR3 loop spans 13 amino acids. The CDR3 loop reads CAIAQGPYNEQFF. CDR3 in DNA: TGTGCCATCGCGCAGGGGCCCTACAATGAGCAGTTCTTC.

The J gene is TRBJ2-2, the V gene TRBV19, with D possibly TRBD1 on 6 matching bases. CDR1 LNHDA and CDR2 SQIVND come from the germline V gene (reference sequence). Trimming removed 8 bases at V and 2 bases at J, with 12 bases between. The CDR3 length is 14 residues. The CDR3 protein is CASQAGANTGELFF. Here the CDR3 DNA reads TGTGCCAGTCAGGCAGGGGCCAACACCGGGGAGCTGTTTTTT.

V gene TRBV28 combines with J gene TRBJ1-5, with D unclear. The germline V gene has CDR1 MDHEN and CDR2 SYDVKM. CDR3 length: 14 amino acids. V lost 3 bases, J lost 0 bases, and 6 bases lay in between. The CDR3 loop reads CASSLVTSNQPQHF. The CDR3 coding sequence is TGTGCCAGCAGTTTGGTGACTAGCAATCAGCCCCAGCATTTT.

This clonotype came up a few times. The V gene is TRBV7-6, the J gene TRBJ1-4; 10 bases line up with TRBD1. The CDR3 covers 14 residues. CDR1 is SGHVS and CDR2 is FNYEAQ in the germline V gene. Trimming cost V 3 bases and J 8 bases; bases outside gene matches: 3. This CDR3 is CASSLVTGGEKLFF. The CDR3 DNA follows: TGTGCCAGCAGCTTGGTGACAGGGGGCGAAAAACTGTTTTTT.

The chain combines TRBV20-1 with TRBJ2-3, with 13 nucleotides matching TRBD2. This CDR3 is built from 19 residues. CDR1 DFQATT and CDR2 SNEGSKA come from the germline V gene (reference sequence). Unmatched junction bases numbered 12, after V lost 0 bases and J lost 3 bases. The CDR3 loop is CSARDLELAGGLGTDTQYF. The CDR3 DNA sequence: TGCAGTGCTAGAGATCTGGAACTAGCGGGGGGGCTAGGGACAGATACGCAGTATTTT.

The chain employs TRBV10-3 and TRBJ2-7; TRBD1 is a possible D gene (6 bases). Trimming took 4 bases from V and 2 from J, leaving 12 bases between them. From germline, CDR1 is ENHRY and CDR2 SYGVKD. This CDR3 has 14 amino acids. In nucleotides, the CDR3 is TGTGCCATCAGTGGGACAGCAAGACCCTACGAGCAGTACGTC. This sequence encodes CAISGTARPYEQYV.

Points on this clonotype: A much more abundant neighbour one base away suggests this may be a read error. The chain links TRBV7-8 to TRBJ1-3; D ambiguous. Looked up from germline, CDR1 is SGHVS and CDR2 is FQNEAQ. The CDR3 has 14 amino acids. The CDR3 nucleotides are TGTGCCAGCAGCTTAGTACCCTCTGGAAACACCATACATTTT. Its translation: CASSLVPSGNTIHF.

V is TRBV11-2 and J is TRBJ2-1; 9 bases align to TRBD2. This CDR3 spans 16 amino acids. Losses at the gene ends were 1 base for V and 0 bases for J; bases not matched to a gene: 1. Germline V CDR1 and CDR2: SGHAT, FQNNGV. The CDR3 bases are TGTGCCAGCAGCTTAGTAGCGGGGGACTCCTACAATGAGCAGTTCTTC. It specifies CASSLVAGDSYNEQFF.